The 20 T cell receptor beta chains listed next were all sequenced from one sample in a study of shared clonotypes between healthy human individuals. Here immunoSEQ multiplex PCR was the method, and the copy in TCRdb shows in-frame clones only, minus some. Of approximately 92,000 clones listed, roughly three quarters are singletons. Sequencing used memory CD8+ T cells sorted from blood. As for subset: CD45RO+ cells pooled with CCR7-negative TemRA cells. These receptors were collected from a man aged 25 to 40 in good health.

This clone was counted at least ten times. CDR3 amino acids: CASSFGGQDGYTF. The CDR3 nucleotides read TGTGCCAGCAGCTTTGGGGGGCAGGATGGCTACACCTTC. The chain joins TRBV13 to TRBJ1-2; TRBD1 might be the D (6 bases). V was cut by 3 bases and J by 6 bases, with 11 bases left in between. The germline CDR1 and CDR2 sequences are PRHDT and FYEKMQ (reference sequence). The CDR3 has 13 residues.

This chain joins TRBV11-2 and TRBJ2-5, with D perhaps assigned TRBD1 or TRBD2 (5 bases each). With 4 bases removed from V and 0 bases from J, the gap between germline ends came to 15 bases. Germline CDR1 and CDR2: SGHAT and FQNNGV. This CDR3 has 16 amino acids. CDR3 nucleotides: TGTGCCAGCAGCTCCAGTATTGGGGGAGACCAAGAGACCCAGTACTTC. The encoded protein is CASSSSIGGDQETQYF.

The chain links TRBV12-5 to TRBJ2-2, with D hard to call. V was trimmed by 3 bases and J by 3 bases, leaving 2 bases between them. Germline-derived CDR1 and CDR2 are LGHNT and FRNRAP. The CDR3 runs 12 residues. CDR3 loop: CASGFHTGELFF. CDR3 DNA: TGTGCTAGTGGTTTCCACACCGGGGAGCTGTTTTTT.

The table lists this clone with a few counts. The chain carries TRBV27 and TRBJ1-2; D remains ambiguous. Germline V gene sequence: CDR1 MNHEY, CDR2 SMNVEV (reference sequence). V was pared by 10 bases and J by 5 bases, with 14 bases between. The CDR3 spans 12 residues. CDR3 residues: CATADNAYGYTF. Here the CDR3 DNA reads TGTGCCACCGCCGACAACGCGTATGGCTACACCTTC.

The CDR3 protein is CASSQEAGVLGDGYTF. DNA for the CDR3: TGCGCCAGCAGCCAAGAAGCAGGGGTCCTTGGGGATGGCTACACCTTC. The gene calls are TRBV4-1 and TRBJ1-2; a weak D match, TRBD1 (6 bases). Trimming shortened V by 0 bases and J by 6 bases, and 17 bases separated the two germline ends. This CDR3 spans 16 amino acids. Germline CDR1 and CDR2: MGHRA and YSYEKL.

This clone turned up a few times. The gene calls are TRBV7-9 and TRBJ1-4; D is possibly TRBD1 (5 bases). The CDR3 is made up of 14 amino acids. The ends were cut back, 4 bases at V and 7 bases at J, with 13 bases in the middle. Germline values: CDR1 SEHNR, CDR2 FQNEAQ (reference sequence). The CDR3 nucleotides read TGTGCCAGCAGCTCTCCGGGACGGCCTGAAAAACTGTTTTTT. Its translation is CASSSPGRPEKLFF.

The sample holds many counts of this clone. The chain employs TRBV10-3 and TRBJ2-1; D assignment may be TRBD1 or TRBD2 (5 bases each). CDR3 length equals 14 residues. Germline V lookup: CDR1 ENHRY, CDR2 SYGVKD. V lost 10 bases and J 8 bases, leaving 21 bases between the germline ends. The CDR3 region is CASSPGTPRDEQFF. CDR3 DNA: TGTGCCAGCAGCCCCGGGACCCCGAGGGATGAGCAGTTCTTC.

This rearrangement joins TRBV29-1 to TRBJ2-7, with D uncertain. The V and J ends lost 0 bases and 2 bases respectively, with 8 bases between them. Germline V CDR1 and CDR2: SQVTM, ANQGSEA. The CDR3 is made up of 13 amino acids. CDR3 in DNA: TGCAGCGTTGAAGATCGGGCAGCCTACGAGCAGTACTTC. It specifies CSVEDRAAYEQYF.

The J gene is TRBJ1-2, the V gene TRBV6-5; D unclear. In germline, CDR1 is MNHEY, CDR2 SVGAGI. This CDR3 is 11 amino acids long. V lost 5 bases and J lost 7, with 8 bases in between. The CDR3 sequence is CASSPSPGYTF. The CDR3 nucleotides read TGTGCCAGCAGTCCTTCGCCTGGCTACACCTTC.

V usage is TRBV5-1 and J usage is TRBJ1-1; maybe TRBD1 (5 bases). This CDR3 comprises 15 residues. Trimming took 4 bases from V and 4 from J, leaving 17 bases between them. Germline CDR1 and CDR2: SGHRS and YFSETQ. The DNA of the CDR3 is TGCGCCAGCAGCGAGGGTAGCAGGGAGAGCACTGAAGCTTTCTTT. It specifies CASSEGSRESTEAFF.

This sequence joins TRBV10-3 and TRBJ2-1; D gene uncertain. This CDR3 has 12 amino acids. Germline V gene lookup returns CDR1 ENHRY and CDR2 SYGVKD. V was pared by 8 bases and J by 7 bases, with 12 bases between. The CDR3 here is CAIGDLINEQFF. CDR3 DNA: TGTGCCATCGGAGATTTGATTAATGAGCAGTTCTTC.

For the CDR3, the DNA is TGTGCCAGCCAAAGAGGGACTTCTAACTACAATGAGCAGTTCTTC. Amino acid sequence: CASQRGTSNYNEQFF. The rearrangement joins TRBV6-5 to TRBJ2-1, with TRBD2 as a possible D gene (6 bases). Germline V gene data show CDR1 as MNHEY and CDR2 as SVGAGI. V shed 8 bases and J shed 3 bases, with 17 bases lying between them. The CDR3 is 15 amino acids.

On this clone: One end of the junction does not line up with germline, which may come from a read error. This chain links TRBV27 with TRBJ2-7; 12 bases match TRBD2. The CDR3 loop spans 14 amino acids. Per the germline V gene, CDR1 is MNHEY and CDR2 is SMNVEV (reference sequence). CDR3 bases: TGTGCCAGCATGCATTTGACTAGCGGGAGTTGGAAACACTTC. This codes for CASMHLTSGSWKHF.

The genes are TRBV6-6 and TRBJ1-1; 8 positions agree with TRBD1. J gave up 1 base and V 6 bases, and 7 bases lay outside the gene matches. The germline gives CDR1 MNHNY, CDR2 SVGAGI (reference sequence). The CDR3 length is 15 residues. For the CDR3, the DNA is TGTGCCAGCAGCGAACGGGACAGGACGAACACTGAAGCTTTCTTT. Translation: CASSERDRTNTEAFF.

J is TRBJ2-3 and V is TRBV28; the D is unclear. This CDR3 has 14 amino acids. Trimming took off 4 bases at V and 0 bases at J, with 8 bases between the two ends. The germline V gene has CDR1 MDHEN and CDR2 SYDVKM. CDR3 coding DNA: TGTGCCAGCAGTTCCGTGGGGAGCACAGATACGCAGTATTTT. Its protein product is CASSSVGSTDTQYF.

This rearrangement joins TRBV27 to TRBJ1-4; D is undetermined. Germline V gene data show CDR1 as MNHEY and CDR2 as SMNVEV (reference sequence). V was cut by 2 bases and J by 7 bases, with 23 bases left in between. The CDR3 extends over 18 amino acids. CDR3 sequence reads: CASSLRTREGGFGEKLFF. CDR3 bases: TGTGCCAGCAGTTTACGCACGCGCGAAGGAGGGTTTGGTGAAAAACTGTTTTTT.

This chain links TRBV6-4 with TRBJ2-2; no firm D call. V was shortened by 2 bases and J by 0 bases, with 7 bases between the two germline ends. The CDR3 consists of 15 residues. Per germline, CDR1 MRHNA and CDR2 SNTAGT. DNA for the CDR3: TGTGCCAGCAGTGACATGTCGGCGAACACCGGGGAGCTGTTTTTT. This gives the protein CASSDMSANTGELFF.

The chain couples TRBV29-1 to TRBJ2-2; D remains unclear. Trimming took 1 base from V and 1 from J, leaving 7 bases between them. The CDR3 length is 14 residues. Germline assignment: CDR1 SQVTM and CDR2 ANQGSEA. CDR3 sequence: CSVEGRKNTGELFF. The CDR3 DNA reads TGCAGCGTTGAAGGTCGAAAGAACACCGGGGAGCTGTTTTTT.

This chain links TRBV7-9 with TRBJ2-1; D might be TRBD2 (7 bases). The CDR3 length is 16 residues. Germline V lookup: CDR1 SEHNR, CDR2 FQNEAQ (reference sequence). Trimming pared 5 bases from V and 4 bases from J, leaving 18 bases between. CDR3 amino acids: CASSPIGGRGYNEQFF. CDR3 nucleotides: TGTGCCAGCAGCCCGATCGGAGGGAGGGGGTACAATGAGCAGTTCTTC.

The rearrangement joins TRBV10-3 to TRBJ2-5, with D possibly matching TRBD2 (6 bases). Trimming left V 6 bases short and J 4 bases short, with 15 bases between. Per germline, CDR1 ENHRY and CDR2 SYGVKD. The CDR3 sequence is 14 residues long. CDR3 region: CAIRSGLLGETQYF. CDR3 DNA sequence: TGTGCCATCAGAAGCGGGCTGCTAGGAGAGACCCAGTACTTC.